A selection of T cell receptor beta chains follows, all from one sample in a study of blood T cell repertoires in COVID-19. The assay was immunoSEQ multiplex PCR, and TCRdb's table has in-frame clones only and misses some. The sample contains roughly 320,000 clones, approximately 85% of which appear only once. The sample consisted of peripheral blood. These TCRs come from a human donor in a cohort sampled during active COVID-19. Each CDR3 is given without its conserved first and last residue. Clone size is not always given. Where it is, it says once, few, many or a class for expanded clones.

V gene: TRBV12-3/TRBV12-4; J gene: TRBJ1-2; clone size: NA; CDR3 protein: ASRPRPGYGYT
V gene: TRBV10-1; J gene: TRBJ2-1; clone size: NA; CDR3 protein: ASSQTGTSQGHEQF
V gene: TRBV5-1; J gene: TRBJ2-2; clone size: NA; CDR3 protein: ASSPTNVQGANGELF
V gene: TRBV3-1/TRBV3-2; J gene: TRBJ1-1; clone size: few; CDR3 protein: ASSPPTYGEAF
V gene: TRBV5-8; J gene: TRBJ2-3; clone size: NA; CDR3 protein: ASSSPGGWGEITDTQY
V gene: TRBV7-9; J gene: TRBJ2-4; clone size: NA; CDR3 protein: ASSPPPGHKDSHQIQY
V gene: TRBV19; J gene: TRBJ1-5; clone size: NA; CDR3 protein: ASSIGRYSNQPQH
V gene: TRBV29-1; J gene: TRBJ1-2; clone size: NA; CDR3 protein: SVIRDINGYT
V gene: TRBV2; J gene: TRBJ2-5; clone size: NA; CDR3 protein: ASSYQETQY
V gene: TRBV7-9; J gene: TRBJ1-1; clone size: NA; CDR3 protein: ASSLNPGTRNTEAF
V gene: TRBV6-4; J gene: TRBJ1-2; clone size: few; CDR3 protein: ATRQGDGYT
V gene: TRBV7-3; J gene: TRBJ2-7; clone size: NA; CDR3 protein: ASSPSPISRGDHEQY
V gene: TRBV14; J gene: TRBJ1-2; clone size: few; CDR3 protein: ASSQERTALGVYGYT
V gene: TRBV20-1; J gene: TRBJ2-2; clone size: once; CDR3 protein: SALRVGELF
V gene: TRBV6-1; J gene: TRBJ1-6; clone size: few; CDR3 protein: AFGSKNFINSPLH